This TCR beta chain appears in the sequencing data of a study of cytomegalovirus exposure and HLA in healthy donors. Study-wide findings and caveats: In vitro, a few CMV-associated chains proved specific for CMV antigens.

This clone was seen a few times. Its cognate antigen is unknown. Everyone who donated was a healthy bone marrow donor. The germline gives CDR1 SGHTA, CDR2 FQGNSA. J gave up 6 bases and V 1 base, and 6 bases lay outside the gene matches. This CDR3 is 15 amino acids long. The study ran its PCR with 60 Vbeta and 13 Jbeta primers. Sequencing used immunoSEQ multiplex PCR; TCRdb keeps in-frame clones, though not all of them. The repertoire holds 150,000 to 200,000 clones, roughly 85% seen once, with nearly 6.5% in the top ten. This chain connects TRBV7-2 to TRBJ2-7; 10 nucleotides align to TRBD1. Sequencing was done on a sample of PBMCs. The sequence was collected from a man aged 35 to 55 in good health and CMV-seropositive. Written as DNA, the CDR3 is TGTGCCAGCAGCTTAGTAACGGGACAGGGGTCCGAGCAGTACTTC. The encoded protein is CASSLVTGQGSEQYF.